This T cell receptor beta chain is from a study of beta chain features in type 1 diabetes. The study's findings and limits: Among all four CD4+ subsets, Type 1 diabetes patients had TCRB CDR3s that were moderately but significantly shorter.

V dropped 4 bases and J dropped 0 bases, with 8 bases sitting between them. Germline assignment: CDR1 SGHRS and CDR2 YFSETQ. The CDR3 totals 13 residues. This clone was detected ten times or more. Antigen unknown. Every isolated RNA sample was fully reverse transcribed, so sequencing captured expressed TCRB transcripts. Reads from naive, central memory and regulatory T cell samples averaged about 3.9 million. Profiling relied on immunoSEQ multiplex PCR, and the TCRdb table lists in-frame clones only, not all of them. The data contain roughly 150,000 clones, just over 8% of them singletons. The sample taken for sequencing was central memory CD4+ T cells from blood. The receptor was derived from a woman between 18 and 30 years old with type 1 diabetes. The V call is TRBV5-1, the J call TRBJ2-7; no clear D. CDR3 DNA sequence: TGCGCCAGCAGCCAGGCTTACTCCTACGAGCAGTACTTC. This gives the protein CASSQAYSYEQYF. Together with reference TRBV5-1 and TRBJ2-7, the CDR3 gives the full variable domain: KAGVTQTPRYLIKTRGQQVTLSCSPISGHRSVSWYQQTPGQGLQFLFEYFSETQRNKGNFPGRFSGRQFSNSRSEMNVSTLELGDSALYLCASSQAYSYEQYFGPGTRLTVT.